This TCR beta chain derives from a study of T cell repertoires in cytomegalovirus infection. This clonotype has a handful of counts. The junction departs from germline at one end; a sequencing error may be responsible. TCRdb re-derived calls from the reads in MiXCR, one entry per CDR3 protein. Of around 260,000 distinct CDR3 sequences listed, approximately 9.1% are singletons. Per germline, CDR1 SGHVS and CDR2 FNYEAQ. The CDR3 length is 18 residues. The source of this sequence is a human donor in good health (CMV status not recorded). Some clones in this sample may be carry-over from other donors' samples. V gene TRBV7-6 combines with J gene TRBJ2-3, with 11 bases aligning to TRBD2. Specimen: PBMCs. CDR3 nucleotide sequence: TGTGCTAGCAGCCCCTTGGTTGGGACTAGCGGATTCACAGATACGCAGTATTTT. It encodes CASSPLVGTSGFTDTQYF.